This entry is about one T cell receptor beta chain. The antigen remains undetermined. It was with 60 Vbeta and 13 Jbeta primers that the PCR ran. Data came from immunoSEQ multiplex PCR; TCRdb stores just in-frame clones and leaves some out. The table shows fewer than 90,000 clones, with approximately 78% occurring only once. This sample is drawn from a study of cytomegalovirus exposure and HLA in healthy donors. Study-wide results and limits: Reportedly, fewer N-insertions than the roughly 700-donor mean appeared in an Asian-associated ancestry cluster in a later analysis.

CDR3 length: 14 amino acids. The ends lost 0 bases at V and 14 bases at J; junction bases unmatched: 5. Germline V gene lookup returns CDR1 SGHKS and CDR2 YYEKEE (reference sequence). The sample was PBMCs. The clonotype was recovered from a human donor in good health. This chain connects TRBV5-5 to TRBJ2-1; 13 bases fit TRBD2. CDR3 nucleotide sequence: TGTGCCAGCAGCTTGGGGACTAGCGGGGGTGTTGAGTTCTTC. As protein: CASSLGTSGGVEFF. The full variable domain, completed using reference TRBV5-5 and TRBJ2-1, is DAGVTQSPTHLIKTRGQQVTLRCSPISGHKSVSWYQQVLGQGPQFIFQYYEKEERGRGNFPDRFSARQFPNYSSELNVNALLLGDSALYLCASSLGTSGGVEFFGPGTRLTVL.